Presented here are 12 T cell receptor beta chains from one specimen sequenced in a study of blood T cell repertoires in COVID-19 (TCRdb year 2020). Library prep was done by the immunoSEQ multiplex PCR assay. TCRdb provides this immuneACCESS table in a form limited to in-frame rearrangements. Some clones are lacking; in checked studies, under half of them reflect an unresolved V gene, and why the rest are absent is not known. In all, the sample holds over 45,000 clones, and roughly 80% of those were seen once. The ten largest account for around a sixth of the sample. The sequenced material came from peripheral blood. The receptors were sampled from a man aged 70 or older with active COVID-19.

V gene TRBV28 combines with J gene TRBJ1-1, with no clear D. Germline loops: CDR1 MDHEN, CDR2 SYDVKM. This CDR3 is built from 14 residues. V gave up 7 bases and J gave up 2 bases, with 14 bases separating them. The CDR3 sequence is CASMFGMGNTEAFF. CDR3 bases: TGTGCCAGCATGTTCGGAATGGGCAACACTGAAGCTTTCTTT.

V is TRBV19 and J is TRBJ1-2; TRBD1 matches 9 bases. The V gene's germline CDR1 is LNHDA and CDR2 SQIVND (reference sequence). V was clipped by 5 bases and J by 8 bases; unmatched bases: 18. The CDR3 totals 17 residues. The CDR3 DNA reads as TGTGCCAGTAGTCCGCCACAGGGGGCGCCGATTCTATGGGGCTACACCTTC. Translation: CASSPPQGAPILWGYTF. The whole variable domain, remainder taken from reference TRBV19 and TRBJ1-2, is DGGITQSPKYLFRKEGQNVTLSCEQNLNHDAMYWYRQDPGQGLRLIYYSQIVNDFQKGDIAEGYSVSREKKESFPLTVTSAQKNPTAFYLCASSPPQGAPILWGYTFGSGTRLTVV.

The rearrangement links TRBV4-2 to TRBJ1-2; 10 bases map to TRBD1. Germline loops: CDR1 LGHNA, CDR2 YNFKEQ. The CDR3 is made up of 15 amino acids. V shed 1 base and J 4 bases; nucleotides not matched to a gene: 3. In DNA, the CDR3 is TGTGCCAGCAGCCAAGCCGGGACAGGGGCCTATGGCTACACCTTC. Its translation is CASSQAGTGAYGYTF.

The chain couples TRBV5-1 to TRBJ1-3; unclear D gene. The germline gives CDR1 SGHRS, CDR2 YFSETQ. Trimming took 2 bases from V and 0 from J, leaving 6 bases between them. This CDR3 contains 14 residues. The CDR3 reads CASSFTSSGNTIYF. The CDR3 DNA reads as TGCGCCAGCAGCTTCACAAGCTCTGGAAACACCATATATTTT. Drawing the rest from reference TRBV5-1 and TRBJ1-3, the complete variable domain is KAGVTQTPRYLIKTRGQQVTLSCSPISGHRSVSWYQQTPGQGLQFLFEYFSETQRNKGNFPGRFSGRQFSNSRSEMNVSTLELGDSALYLCASSFTSSGNTIYFGEGSWLTVV.

Only a few counts were recorded for this clone. The V and J genes are TRBV5-1 and TRBJ2-3; tentative D call: TRBD2 (5 bases). Trimming pared 6 bases from V and 0 bases from J, leaving 11 bases between. CDR1 is SGHRS and CDR2 is YFSETQ in the germline V gene. The CDR3 consists of 14 residues. CDR3 in amino acids: CASNRGGSTDTQYF. The CDR3 DNA is TGCGCCAGCAACCGAGGCGGGAGCACAGATACGCAGTATTTT.

J is TRBJ1-1 and V is TRBV4-3; a weak D match, TRBD1 (6 bases). Trimming removed 1 base at V and 0 bases at J, with 9 bases between. Germline V gives CDR1 LGHNA, CDR2 YSLEER. This CDR3 has 15 residues. CDR3 bases: TGCGCCAGCAGCCAAGGAGGGGGAGTGAACACTGAAGCTTTCTTT. Protein sequence: CASSQGGGVNTEAFF.

The CDR3 spells CASRGPGAEAFF. CDR3 DNA sequence: TGTGCCAGCAGGGGCCCGGGGGCTGAAGCTTTCTTT. The chain combines TRBV6-5 with TRBJ1-1, with D possibly TRBD1 on 5 matching bases. The CDR3 length is 12 residues. Trimming took 6 bases from V and 6 from J, leaving 11 bases between them. Germline assignment: CDR1 MNHEY and CDR2 SVGAGI.

This sequence joins TRBV5-1 and TRBJ2-7; D is perhaps TRBD1 (5 bases). V lost 4 bases and J 4 bases, leaving 9 bases between the germline ends. Germline assignment: CDR1 SGHRS and CDR2 YFSETQ. CDR3 length: 12 residues. The CDR3 sequence is CASSQGQYEQYF. CDR3 DNA: TGCGCCAGCAGCCAGGGCCAATACGAGCAGTACTTC.

This chain links TRBV9 with TRBJ2-2, with D perhaps TRBD1 (5 bases). CDR3 length: 16 residues. CDR1 and CDR2 (germline): SGDLS, YYNGEE. V was trimmed by 0 bases and J by 0 bases, leaving 9 bases between them. The CDR3 is CASSVVTEANTGELFF. Written as DNA, the CDR3 is TGTGCCAGCAGCGTAGTGACAGAGGCGAACACCGGGGAGCTGTTTTTT.

Points on this clone: Within the sample, other DNA sequences also encode this same CDR3. The chain joins TRBV24-1 to TRBJ2-2, with D perhaps matching TRBD2 (6 bases). The CDR3 is 14 residues long. Germline-derived CDR1 and CDR2 are KGHDR and SFDVKD. V lost 5 bases and J 4 bases, leaving 10 bases between the germline ends. The CDR3 sequence: CATSVQGGTGELFF. The CDR3 DNA sequence: TGTGCCACCAGTGTTCAGGGAGGCACCGGGGAGCTGTTTTTT.

The chain recombines TRBV5-6 with TRBJ2-5; no reliable D call. Trimming left V 2 bases short and J 7 bases short, with 6 bases between. The CDR3 extends over 11 amino acids. Per germline, CDR1 SGHDT and CDR2 YYEEEE. This CDR3 is CASSFSGTQYF. The CDR3, as DNA: TGTGCCAGCAGCTTTTCGGGGACCCAGTACTTC.

V and J are TRBV2 and TRBJ2-2, with 7 bases aligning to TRBD2. Losses at the gene ends were 7 bases for V and 2 bases for J; bases not matched to a gene: 7. This CDR3 has 15 residues. CDR1 SNHLY and CDR2 FYNNEI come from the germline V gene. The CDR3 DNA follows: TGTGCCAGCAAGGCAGCTAGCGGAAACACCGGGGAGCTGTTTTTT. This codes for CASKAASGNTGELFF.